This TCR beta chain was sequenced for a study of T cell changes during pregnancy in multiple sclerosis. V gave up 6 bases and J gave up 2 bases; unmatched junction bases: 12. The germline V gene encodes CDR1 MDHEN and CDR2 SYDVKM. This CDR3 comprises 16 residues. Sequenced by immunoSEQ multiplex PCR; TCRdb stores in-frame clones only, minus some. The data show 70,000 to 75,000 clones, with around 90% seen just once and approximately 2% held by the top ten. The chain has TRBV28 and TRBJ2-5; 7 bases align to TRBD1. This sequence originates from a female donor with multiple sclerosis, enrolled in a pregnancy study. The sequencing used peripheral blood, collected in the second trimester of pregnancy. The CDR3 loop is CASSNNRGWVQETQYF. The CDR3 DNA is TGTGCCAGCAGCAACAACAGGGGATGGGTTCAAGAGACCCAGTACTTC.